These T cell receptor beta chains were read from a single sample in a study of blood T cells in healthy people across ages. TCRdb re-called the 5' RACE reads with MiXCR, one entry per CDR3 protein. In the table there are around 750,000 distinct CDR3 sequences, roughly 53% of which are singletons. Sequencing was performed on blood. All receptors come from an elderly man in good health. CDR3s include the opening cysteine and the closing phenylalanine or tryptophan. The order of the fields is CDR3 protein, CDR3 DNA, clone size, D gene, J gene, V gene. D genes are given only for firm matches. Clone size is not always given. Where it is, it says once, few, many or a class for expanded clones.

cdr3_aa: CASSRATARGEYAYF
cdr3_nt: TGTGCCAGCAGCCGAGCGACAGCCCGTGGCGAATACGCGTATTTT
clone_size: -
d_call: -
j_call: TRBJ2-3
v_call: TRBV12-3/TRBV12-4

cdr3_aa: CAGRPRRTGELFF
cdr3_nt: TGTGCCGGCCGGCCTAGGCGGACCGGGGAGCTGTTTTTT
clone_size: -
d_call: -
j_call: TRBJ2-2
v_call: TRBV7-9

cdr3_aa: CASSPRQGAIVNEQFF
cdr3_nt: TGTGCCAGCAGCCCTAGACAGGGGGCCATTGTGAATGAGCAGTTCTTC
clone_size: -
d_call: TRBD1
j_call: TRBJ2-1
v_call: TRBV12-3/TRBV12-4

cdr3_aa: CASSTTRQGWEKLFF
cdr3_nt: TGTGCCAGCAGTACCACCCGACAGGGTTGGGAAAAACTGTTTTTT
clone_size: -
d_call: TRBD1
j_call: TRBJ1-4
v_call: TRBV28

cdr3_aa: CASSLDGATYNEQFF
cdr3_nt: TGCGCCAGCAGCTTGGACGGGGCAACCTACAATGAGCAGTTCTTC
clone_size: few
d_call: -
j_call: TRBJ2-1
v_call: TRBV5-1

cdr3_aa: CASRTGPGLLGYNEQFF
cdr3_nt: TGTGCCAGCAGAACGGGCCCGGGACTCCTTGGCTACAATGAGCAGTTCTTC
clone_size: -
d_call: -
j_call: TRBJ2-1
v_call: TRBV28

cdr3_aa: CASHILNQPQHF
cdr3_nt: TGTGCCAGCCACATTTTAAATCAGCCCCAGCATTTT
clone_size: -
d_call: -
j_call: TRBJ1-5
v_call: TRBV28

cdr3_aa: CASSFEVPVKQFF
cdr3_nt: TGTGCCAGCAGTTTTGAGGTCCCCGTGAAGCAGTTCTTC
clone_size: -
d_call: -
j_call: TRBJ2-1
v_call: TRBV27

cdr3_aa: CATSPPMGDTGELFF
cdr3_nt: TGTGCCACCAGCCCTCCAATGGGGGACACCGGGGAGCTGTTTTTT
clone_size: -
d_call: -
j_call: TRBJ2-2
v_call: TRBV24-1

cdr3_aa: CATLRRGVVNEQFF
cdr3_nt: TGTGCCACTCTCCGGCGGGGAGTAGTCAATGAGCAGTTCTTC
clone_size: -
d_call: -
j_call: TRBJ2-1
v_call: TRBV6-5

cdr3_aa: CAISSTSGSGNEQFF
cdr3_nt: TGTGCCATCAGTAGCACTAGCGGGAGTGGGAATGAGCAGTTCTTC
clone_size: -
d_call: TRBD2
j_call: TRBJ2-1
v_call: TRBV10-3

cdr3_aa: CATSRERNPYNEQFF
cdr3_nt: TGTGCCACCAGCAGGGAGCGGAACCCCTACAATGAGCAGTTCTTC
clone_size: few
d_call: -
j_call: TRBJ2-1
v_call: TRBV15

cdr3_aa: CASKQGVNYGYTF
cdr3_nt: TGTGCCAGCAAACAGGGCGTTAACTATGGCTACACCTTC
clone_size: once
d_call: -
j_call: TRBJ1-2
v_call: TRBV7-9